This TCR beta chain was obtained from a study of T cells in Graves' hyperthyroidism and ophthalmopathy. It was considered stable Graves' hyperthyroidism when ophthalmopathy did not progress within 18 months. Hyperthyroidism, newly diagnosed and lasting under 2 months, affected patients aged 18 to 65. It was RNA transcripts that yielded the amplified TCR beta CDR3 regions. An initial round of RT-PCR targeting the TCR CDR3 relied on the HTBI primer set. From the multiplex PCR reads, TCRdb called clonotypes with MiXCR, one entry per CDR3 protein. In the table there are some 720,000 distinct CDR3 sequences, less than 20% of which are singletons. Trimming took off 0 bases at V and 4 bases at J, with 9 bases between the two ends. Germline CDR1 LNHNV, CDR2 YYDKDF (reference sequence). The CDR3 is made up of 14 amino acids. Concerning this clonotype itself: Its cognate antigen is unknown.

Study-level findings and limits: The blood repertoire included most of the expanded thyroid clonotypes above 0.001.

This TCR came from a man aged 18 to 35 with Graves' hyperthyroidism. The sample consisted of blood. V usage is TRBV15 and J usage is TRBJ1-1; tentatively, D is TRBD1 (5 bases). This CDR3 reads CATSRDRGVTEAFF. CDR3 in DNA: TGTGCCACCAGCAGAGATAGAGGGGTCACTGAAGCTTTCTTT.